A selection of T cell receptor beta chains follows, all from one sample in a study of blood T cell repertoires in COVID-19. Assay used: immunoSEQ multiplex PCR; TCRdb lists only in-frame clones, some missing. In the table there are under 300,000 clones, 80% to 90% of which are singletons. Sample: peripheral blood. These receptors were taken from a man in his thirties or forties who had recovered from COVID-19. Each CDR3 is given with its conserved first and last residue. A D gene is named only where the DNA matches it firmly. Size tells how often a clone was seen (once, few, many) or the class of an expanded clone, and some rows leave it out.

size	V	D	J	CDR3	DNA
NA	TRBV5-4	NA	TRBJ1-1	CASSLLTVGEAFF	TGTGCCAGCAGCTTACTTACAGTTGGAGAAGCTTTCTTT
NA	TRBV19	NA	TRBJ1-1	CASSILTEAFF	TGTGCCAGTAGTATCCTAACTGAAGCTTTCTTT
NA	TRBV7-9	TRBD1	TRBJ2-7	CASQQGVGGEQYF	TGTGCCAGTCAACAGGGGGTCGGTGGCGAGCAGTACTTC
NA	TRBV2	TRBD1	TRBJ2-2	CASSEIRGQTGELFF	TGTGCCAGCAGTGAAATAAGGGGGCAGACCGGGGAGCTGTTTTTT
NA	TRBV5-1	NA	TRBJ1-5	CASSPGGVQPQHF	TGCGCCAGCAGCCCGGGTGGCGTTCAGCCCCAGCATTTT
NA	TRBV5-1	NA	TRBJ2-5	CASSLDMETQYF	TGCGCCAGCAGCTTGGATATGGAGACCCAGTACTTC
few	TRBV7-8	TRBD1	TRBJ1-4	CASSRDSLNEKLFF	TGTGCCAGCAGCCGGGACAGCCTTAATGAAAAACTGTTTTTT
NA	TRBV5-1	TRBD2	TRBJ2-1	CASSMGLAGGNEQFF	TGCGCCAGCAGCATGGGACTAGCGGGGGGGAATGAGCAGTTCTTC
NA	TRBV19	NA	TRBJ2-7	CASSIQGLSYEQYF	TGTGCCAGTAGTATCCAGGGTCTCTCCTACGAGCAGTACTTC
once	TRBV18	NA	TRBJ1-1	CASSPTGAGPNTEAFF	TGTGCCAGCTCACCTACGGGCGCGGGCCCGAACACTGAAGCTTTCTTT
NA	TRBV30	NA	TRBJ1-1	CAWTLGGWAEAFF	TGTGCCTGGACCCTGGGGGGGTGGGCTGAAGCTTTCTTT
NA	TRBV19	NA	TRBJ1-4	CASKTDRSTTNEKLFF	TGTGCCAGTAAAACTGACAGAAGCACAACTAATGAAAAACTGTTTTTT
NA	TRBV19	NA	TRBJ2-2	CASSLYTGELFF	TGTGCCAGTAGCCTATACACCGGGGAGCTGTTTTTT
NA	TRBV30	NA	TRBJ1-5	CAYSRGLYQPQHF	TGTGCCTACTCGAGGGGACTCTATCAGCCCCAGCATTTT
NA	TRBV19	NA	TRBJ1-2	CASRHTDKRGYTF	TGTGCCAGCCGACATACGGACAAGAGGGGCTACACCTTC
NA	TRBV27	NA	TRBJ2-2	CASLLGGELFF	TGTGCCAGTCTGCTCGGCGGGGAGCTGTTTTTT
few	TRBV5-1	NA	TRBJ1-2	CASSLETELYGYTF	TGCGCCAGCAGCTTGGAGACAGAACTCTATGGCTACACCTTC
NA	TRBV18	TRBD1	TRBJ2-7	CASSLSDRDTYEQYF	TGTGCCAGCTCACTTTCCGACAGGGACACCTACGAGCAGTACTTC
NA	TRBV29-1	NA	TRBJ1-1	CSVGWGRNTEAFF	TGCAGCGTTGGGTGGGGGCGCAACACTGAAGCTTTCTTT
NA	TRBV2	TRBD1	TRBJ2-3	CASARGRDSSTDTQYF	TGTGCCAGTGCGAGGGGCCGGGACAGTAGCACAGATACGCAGTATTTT
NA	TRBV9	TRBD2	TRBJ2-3	CASSARSLGTSGGSSDTQYF	TGTGCCAGCAGCGCCCGTTCCCTTGGGACTAGCGGGGGGTCGAGCGATACGCAGTATTTT
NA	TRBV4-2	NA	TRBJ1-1	CASSLPWGQAADGTEAFF	TGTGCCAGCAGCCTCCCTTGGGGGCAAGCGGCGGATGGGACTGAAGCTTTCTTT
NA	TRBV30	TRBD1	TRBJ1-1	CAWRPGQGTEAFF	TGTGCCTGGAGACCGGGACAGGGAACTGAAGCTTTCTTT
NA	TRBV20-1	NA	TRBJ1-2	CSASEQNLANYGYTF	TGCAGTGCTAGTGAGCAGAATCTAGCTAACTATGGCTACACCTTC
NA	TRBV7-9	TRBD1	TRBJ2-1	CASSLSYLGDRSYNEQFF	TGTGCCAGCAGCTTATCGTATCTGGGGGACAGATCCTACAATGAGCAGTTCTTC
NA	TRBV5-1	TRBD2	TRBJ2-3	CASRWGLAGTTDTQYF	TGCGCCAGCAGATGGGGGCTAGCGGGGACCACAGATACGCAGTATTTT